A single sample gave rise to the 24 T cell receptor beta chains below, sequenced in a study of T cells of healthy individuals. TCRdb fed the 5' RACE reads into MiXCR, producing one record per CDR3 protein. This sample yields about 96,000 distinct CDR3 sequences, of which 17% are seen a single time; roughly 6.2% belongs to the top ten. All receptors come from a human donor in good health.

Only a few counts were recorded for this clonotype. The rearrangement uses TRBV27 and TRBJ2-3; TRBD2 is a possible D gene (5 bases). V lost 4 bases and J lost 2, with 10 bases in between. CDR3 length: 14 residues. Germline values: CDR1 MNHEY, CDR2 SMNVEV (reference sequence). CDR3 nucleotide sequence: TGTGCCAGCAGTTCCGGGAAAAACACAGATACGCAGTATTTT. Translation: CASSSGKNTDTQYF.

This chain connects TRBV11-2 to TRBJ2-1, with D unresolved. CDR1 SGHAT and CDR2 FQNNGV come from the germline V gene. The V end was cut by 4 bases, the J end by 7 bases, with 17 bases between. The CDR3 loop spans 15 amino acids. CDR3 residues: CASSSQEARHNEQFF. The CDR3 DNA follows: TGTGCCAGCAGCTCACAAGAGGCCCGACATAATGAGCAGTTCTTC.

This clonotype was seen a few times. V usage is TRBV5-1 and J usage is TRBJ1-6; 8 bases are a match to TRBD1. The CDR3 is 14 amino acids. Germline loops: CDR1 SGHRS, CDR2 YFSETQ. V was pared by 4 bases and J by 6 bases, with 3 bases of the junction left unmatched. CDR3 in DNA: TGCGCCAGCAGCCAAGACAGGGGTAATTCACCCCTCCACTTT. Protein sequence: CASSQDRGNSPLHF.

This clonotype was observed many times. V usage is TRBV21-1 and J usage is TRBJ1-2; the DNA was not used to check the table's D call, TRBD1. TRBV21-1 is deemed a pseudogene. This CDR3 has 12 amino acids. CDR3 coding DNA: TGTGCCAGCAGCAAAGGGGGGAATGGCTACACCTTC. This codes for CASSKGGNGYTF.

This clonotype is judged medium-sized. This chain uses TRBV6-6 with TRBJ2-3; TRBD1 is a possible D gene (6 bases). The CDR3 is 16 residues long. V lost 3 bases, J lost 2 bases, and 15 bases lay in between. Germline CDR1 is MNHNY and CDR2 is SVGAGI (reference sequence). CDR3 residues: CASSYWGPSPTDTQYF. The CDR3 DNA is TGTGCCAGCAGTTATTGGGGGCCGAGTCCCACAGATACGCAGTATTTT.

This clonotype came up many times. The genes are TRBV10-3 and TRBJ2-1; 7 bases are shared with TRBD2. V gave up 10 bases and J gave up 7 bases; unmatched junction bases: 16. The CDR3 has 15 amino acids. Germline CDR1 reads ENHRY; CDR2 reads SYGVKD. DNA for the CDR3: TGTGCCACCGCTCTAGCGGTGGGAGACGTAAATGAGCAGTTCTTC. Amino acids: CATALAVGDVNEQFF.

This clonotype was found many times. Written as DNA, the CDR3 is TGTGCCAGCAGCCATAAAGGTACAGCTCAAGAGACCCAGTACTTC. Encoded protein: CASSHKGTAQETQYF. This chain uses TRBV3-1 with TRBJ2-5; D uncertain. This CDR3 comprises 15 residues. The germline V gene encodes CDR1 LGHDT and CDR2 YNNKEL (reference sequence). V gave up 3 bases and J gave up 2 bases, with 13 bases separating them.

This clonotype occurred many times. This rearrangement joins TRBV7-9 to TRBJ2-1; TRBD2 matches at 9 bases. V shed 2 bases, J shed 8 bases, and the junction held 7 bases outside the gene matches. The CDR3 has 15 residues. Germline V gives CDR1 SEHNR, CDR2 FQNEAQ (reference sequence). CDR3 loop: CASSLHIAGAHEQFF. The DNA for the CDR3 is TGTGCCAGCAGCTTACATATAGCGGGGGCCCATGAGCAGTTCTTC. Looking up the rest from reference TRBV7-9 and TRBJ2-1 gives the full variable domain: DTGVSQNPRHKITKRGQNVTFRCDPISEHNRLYWYRQTLGQGPEFLTYFQNEAQLEKSRLLSDRFSAERPKGSFSTLEIQRTEQGDSAMYLCASSLHIAGAHEQFFGPGTRLTVL.

Relative to its sample, this clonotype is medium-sized. This chain links TRBV4-1 with TRBJ2-1, with D perhaps given as TRBD1 or TRBD2 (6 bases each). The CDR3 is 16 amino acids. Trimming shortened V by 0 bases and J by 6 bases, and 15 bases separated the two germline ends. Germline CDR1 MGHRA, CDR2 YSYEKL. The CDR3, as DNA: TGCGCCAGCAGCCAAGAGTCGGGGGCCCTTGGCAATGAGCAGTTCTTC. This translates into CASSQESGALGNEQFF.

The rearrangement joins TRBV28 to TRBJ2-5, with 13 bases that match TRBD2. The length of the CDR3 is 16 residues. Germline values: CDR1 MDHEN, CDR2 SYDVKM. Germline trimming cut 7 bases from V and 4 bases from J; bases unmatched to any gene: 9. CDR3 DNA sequence: TGTGCCAGCAAACGGAGACTAGCGGGAGGTGGAGAGACCCAGTACTTC. It specifies CASKRRLAGGGETQYF.

This clonotype was counted a few times. V gene TRBV6-1 combines with J gene TRBJ2-5, with D possibly called TRBD1 or TRBD2 (6 bases each). Germline assignment: CDR1 MNHNS and CDR2 SASEGT. There are 17 residues in the CDR3. Trimming stripped 0 bases from V and 2 bases from J, with 16 bases between. CDR3 amino acids: CASSEATWGATQETQYF. The DNA of the CDR3 is TGTGCCAGCAGTGAAGCCACGTGGGGGGCCACGCAAGAGACCCAGTACTTC.

Only a few counts were recorded for this clonotype. This sequence joins TRBV24-1 and TRBJ1-1; TRBD1 is a possible D gene (5 bases). The CDR3 length is 13 residues. In germline, CDR1 is KGHDR, CDR2 SFDVKD. Trimming removed 2 bases at V and 7 bases at J, with 10 bases between. The CDR3 DNA follows: TGTGCCACCAGTGATTCAGCGGGGGGTGAAGCTTTCTTT. Its translation is CATSDSAGGEAFF.

A few counts support this clonotype. The chain couples TRBV19 to TRBJ2-7, with D possibly matching TRBD2 (5 bases). The V end was cut by 7 bases, the J end by 5 bases, with 21 bases between. Looked up from germline, CDR1 is LNHDA and CDR2 is SQIVND (reference sequence). This CDR3 region has 15 residues. CDR3 bases: TGTGCCAGTAAAAGAAACCAGGACTTAGGGAACGAGCAGTACTTC. It specifies CASKRNQDLGNEQYF. Looking up the rest from reference TRBV19 and TRBJ2-7 gives the full variable domain: DGGITQSPKYLFRKEGQNVTLSCEQNLNHDAMYWYRQDPGQGLRLIYYSQIVNDFQKGDIAEGYSVSREKKESFPLTVTSAQKNPTAFYLCASKRNQDLGNEQYFGPGTRLTVT.

The J gene is TRBJ2-4, the V gene TRBV4-1, with TRBD1 matching over 7 bases. V was clipped by 5 bases and J by 1 base; unmatched bases: 2. This CDR3 has 14 amino acids. Germline CDR1 reads MGHRA; CDR2 reads YSYEKL. The CDR3 here is CASSGTEAKNIQYF. DNA of the CDR3: TGCGCCAGCAGCGGGACAGAGGCCAAAAACATTCAGTACTTC.

V usage is TRBV29-1 and J usage is TRBJ2-1; 11 positions match TRBD2. From germline, CDR1 is SQVTM and CDR2 ANQGSEA. The V segment lost 5 bases and the J segment 5 bases; nucleotides outside the gene matches: 2. This CDR3 spans 13 amino acids. The CDR3 reads CSVLGLADNEQFF. The DNA of the CDR3 is TGCAGCGTTTTGGGACTAGCGGACAATGAGCAGTTCTTC.

This clonotype has more than one count but fewer than ten. V gene TRBV5-1 combines with J gene TRBJ2-3, with 8 bases lining up with TRBD1. The germline V gene has CDR1 SGHRS and CDR2 YFSETQ. With V trimmed by 0 bases and J by 6 bases, 6 bases remained unmatched. This CDR3 has 15 amino acids. CDR3 sequence (DNA): TGCGCCAGCAGCTTGGCCTCAGGGGGCGCGGATACGCAGTATTTT. The encoded protein is CASSLASGGADTQYF.

Regarding this clonotype: The junction differs from germline at one of its ends, possibly a read error. The chain has TRBV20-1 and TRBJ2-1; a weak D match, TRBD2 (5 bases). From germline, CDR1 is DFQATT and CDR2 SNEGSKA (reference sequence). This CDR3 comprises 12 residues. CDR3 sequence reads: CSARDLGERPHF. Here the CDR3 DNA reads TGCAGTGCTAGAGATCTCGGGGAGCGGCCCCATTTC.

This clonotype was seen a handful of times. V usage is TRBV6-5 and J usage is TRBJ2-2; D call uncertain. Trimming stripped 5 bases from V and 6 bases from J, with 13 bases between. Looked up from germline, CDR1 is MNHEY and CDR2 is SVGAGI. The CDR3 is made up of 14 amino acids. DNA of the CDR3: TGTGCCAGCAGTCGATCAAAGACTCCCGGGGAGCTGTTTTTT. Translating it yields CASSRSKTPGELFF.

Points on this clonotype: A much larger clone is a single base away; this may be a read error. The chain combines TRBV7-9 with TRBJ2-7; 7 bases align to TRBD2. CDR1 is SEHNR, CDR2 FQNEAQ, per germline (reference sequence). The CDR3 extends over 12 amino acids. For the CDR3, the DNA is TGTGCCAGCAGCTCCGGGGGGTACGATCAGTACTTC. It is translated as CASSSGGYDQYF. The variable domain in full, completed from reference TRBV7-9 and TRBJ2-7, reads DTGVSQNPRHKITKRGQNVTFRCDPISEHNRLYWYRQTLGQGPEFLTYFQNEAQLEKSRLLSDRFSAERPKGSFSTLEIQRTEQGDSAMYLCASSSGGYDQYFGPGTRLTVT.

V and J are TRBV7-2 and TRBJ2-1; 8 bases are a match to TRBD2. V was clipped by 5 bases and J by 7 bases; unmatched bases: 13. This CDR3 region has 16 residues. CDR1 and CDR2 from the germline V gene are SGHTA and FQGNSA. The CDR3 loop reads CASSPQREGRSNEQFF. In DNA, the CDR3 is TGTGCCAGCAGCCCCCAACGGGAGGGCCGTTCTAATGAGCAGTTCTTC.

This clonotype was seen a handful of times. The rearrangement joins TRBV2 to TRBJ2-1; D might be TRBD2 (6 bases). The CDR3 has 15 amino acids. Germline V gene data show CDR1 as SNHLY and CDR2 as FYNNEI. V lost 5 bases, J lost 3 bases, and 14 bases lay in between. This CDR3 reads CASSRDSSRYNEQFF. The DNA for the CDR3 is TGTGCCAGCAGTAGGGACTCGAGCCGCTACAATGAGCAGTTCTTC.

This clonotype was counted at least ten times. The genes are TRBV20-1 and TRBJ2-2, with D perhaps TRBD1 or TRBD2 (5 bases each). CDR3 length equals 16 residues. The V end was cut by 2 bases, the J end by 5 bases, with 18 bases between. Germline CDR1 DFQATT, CDR2 SNEGSKA (reference sequence). CDR3 protein: CSARRGSARSTGELFF. For the CDR3, the DNA is TGCAGTGCTAGAAGGGGTAGCGCCCGGTCGACCGGGGAGCTGTTTTTT.

The chain has TRBV20-1 and TRBJ2-7, with D hard to call. Trimming removed 5 bases from V and 0 bases from J, with 14 bases in between. The CDR3 loop spans 14 amino acids. Germline V gene sequence: CDR1 DFQATT, CDR2 SNEGSKA (reference sequence). DNA for the CDR3: TGCAGTGCTTTTCTTCCGACGCCCTCCTACGAGCAGTACTTC. Amino acids: CSAFLPTPSYEQYF.

The chain carries TRBV18 and TRBJ1-1; D is unresolved. CDR1 KGHSH and CDR2 LQKENI come from the germline V gene. This CDR3 has 13 amino acids. With 2 bases removed from V and 3 bases from J, the gap between germline ends came to 7 bases. CDR3 in DNA: TGTGCCAGCTCACCAAGGGAGGACACTGAAGCTTTCTTT. This encodes CASSPREDTEAFF.